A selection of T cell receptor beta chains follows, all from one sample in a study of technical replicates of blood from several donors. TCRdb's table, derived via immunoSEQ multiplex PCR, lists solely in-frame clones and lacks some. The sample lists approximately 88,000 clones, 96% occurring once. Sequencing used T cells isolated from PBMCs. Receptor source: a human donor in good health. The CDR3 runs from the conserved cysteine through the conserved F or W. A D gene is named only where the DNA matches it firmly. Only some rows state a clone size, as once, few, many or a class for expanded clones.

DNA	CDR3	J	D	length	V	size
TGTGCCAGCAGGGCAGGGACCTACGAGCAGTACTTC	CASRAGTYEQYF	TRBJ2-7	.	12	TRBV2	.
TGTGCCAGCCGAGGACAGGGTGGTGCAGATACGCAGTATTTT	CASRGQGGADTQYF	TRBJ2-3	TRBD1	14	TRBV6-1	once
TGTGCCATCAGTGAGTCTGGACAGGGGGGCTACACCTTC	CAISESGQGGYTF	TRBJ1-2	TRBD1	13	TRBV10-3	.
TGTGCCAGCTCACCACAAGGAGGTGGTACCTACGAGCAGTACTTC	CASSPQGGGTYEQYF	TRBJ2-7	.	15	TRBV18	.
TGTGCCAGCAGCAAAACTAGGGGACAGGGGCCGAACACTGAAGCTTTCTTT	CASSKTRGQGPNTEAFF	TRBJ1-1	TRBD1	17	TRBV11-2	.
TGTGCCAGTAGTAGGGGGCAAGGTAGGGTCACTGAAGCTTTCTTT	CASSRGQGRVTEAFF	TRBJ1-1	.	15	TRBV19	.
TGTGCCAGCAGCTTAGTTCCTACAACTAATGAAAAACTGTTTTTT	CASSLVPTTNEKLFF	TRBJ1-4	.	15	TRBV5-6	.
TGCGCCAGCAGCCTGGGCAGCTCCTACGAGCAGTACTTC	CASSLGSSYEQYF	TRBJ2-7	.	13	TRBV4-1	once
TGTGCCAGTAGTATAGGACGGGGTAGTCAGCCCCAGCATTTT	CASSIGRGSQPQHF	TRBJ1-5	.	14	TRBV19	once
TGTGCCAGCAGTACGTCCCTCAGGGAAACTGAAGCTTTCTTT	CASSTSLRETEAFF	TRBJ1-1	.	14	TRBV27	.
TGCGCCAGCAGCTTGGCCGGGAACGAGCAGTACTTC	CASSLAGNEQYF	TRBJ2-7	.	12	TRBV5-1	.
TGTGCCAGCACCCAAACTGGGGGGGGTTACAATGAGCAGTTCTTC	CASTQTGGGYNEQFF	TRBJ2-1	TRBD2	15	TRBV6-5	.
TGTGCCAGCAGGGGACTAGGAGGTGAGCAGTTCTTC	CASRGLGGEQFF	TRBJ2-1	TRBD2	12	TRBV6-6	.
TGTGCCAGCAGCTTTAACAGGTACAATGGCGAGCAGTACTTC	CASSFNRYNGEQYF	TRBJ2-7	.	14	TRBV11-2	.
TGTGCCAGCAGCTGGAGGGGATGGAACAATGAGCAGTTCTTC	CASSWRGWNNEQFF	TRBJ2-1	.	14	TRBV9	.
TGTGCCAGCAGCTCCTGGACTAGCGGGTTCAATGAGCAGTTCTTC	CASSSWTSGFNEQFF	TRBJ2-1	TRBD2	15	TRBV7-9	.
TGTGCCAGCAGCCCTACAGGGGCGACTAGCACAGATACGCAGTATTTT	CASSPTGATSTDTQYF	TRBJ2-3	TRBD1	16	TRBV7-2	.
TGCGCCAGCAGCCAAGAAAAGTACTTGAACACTGAAGCTTTCTTT	CASSQEKYLNTEAFF	TRBJ1-1	.	15	TRBV4-3	.
TGCGCCAGCAGCTTGTTGGGCACCGCTACGAACTATGGCTACACCTTC	CASSLLGTATNYGYTF	TRBJ1-2	.	16	TRBV5-1	once
TGTGCCAGCAGCTCACTAGCCCCCACCGGGGAGCTGTTTTTT	CASSSLAPTGELFF	TRBJ2-2	.	14	TRBV7-3	.
TGTGCCAGCAGCTTCCTTAGACAGGATGAGCAGTTCTTC	CASSFLRQDEQFF	TRBJ2-1	.	13	TRBV7-9	.
TGCGCCAGCATCCCACTAGCGGGAGTCGACAATGAGCAGTTCTTC	CASIPLAGVDNEQFF	TRBJ2-1	TRBD2	15	TRBV5-1	.
TGTGCCAGCAGTGATGAGCTAGCGGCTAACCAAGAGACCCAGTACTTC	CASSDELAANQETQYF	TRBJ2-5	TRBD2	16	TRBV6-1	.
TGTGCCAGCAGGACCCGGGAGAGGTCCTACAATGAGCAGTTCTTC	CASRTRERSYNEQFF	TRBJ2-1	.	15	TRBV5-4	.
TGTGCCAGCAGCTTAGGTCACGGGACAGGGCTCAACGAGCAGTACTTC	CASSLGHGTGLNEQYF	TRBJ2-7	TRBD1	16	TRBV11-2	.
TGTGCCTGGAGTGACAGGGAAGACACCGGGGAGCTGTTTTTT	CAWSDREDTGELFF	TRBJ2-2	.	14	TRBV30	.